These 13 T cell receptor delta chains were sequenced from one sample in a study of gamma-delta T cells after stem cell transplantation. TCRdb called clones anew from the RT-PCR reads with CATT. Here the sample spans about 760 delta-chain clones, more than 0.95% being singletons. Sequencing was carried out using gamma-delta T cells. Every receptor here comes from a human donor. It is not recorded whose cells these are; they may come from a transplant donor.

Comments on this clone: The protein that TCRdb holds for this DNA derives from a much larger clone and differs from the translated DNA at residue 3, which likely indicates a read error; the protein shown here is translated from the DNA. This chain uses TRDV2 with TRDJ1; TRDD2 might be the D (9 bases). This CDR3 is 21 amino acids long. CDR1 is GEAIGNYY and CDR2 is EKD in the germline V gene. The CDR3 reads CAFDPIGLPTGDGGSPDKLIF. The CDR3 DNA reads as TGTGCCTTTGACCCGATCGGCCTTCCTACGGGGGATGGGGGATCCCCCGATAAACTCATCTTT.

This clone was picked up a small number of times. The TCRdb protein comes from a much larger clone and disagrees with this DNA's translation at residue 6, likely due to a read error; the protein given here is derived from the DNA. This chain links TRDV2 with TRDJ1, with TRDD3 matching over 9 bases. This CDR3 is 15 amino acids long. In germline, CDR1 is GEAIGNYY, CDR2 EKD. After removal of 3 bases from V and 1 base from J, the junction contained 5 bases not matched to a gene. The CDR3 nucleotides read TGTGCCTGTGACCCGACGGGGGATACCACCGATAAACTCATCTTT. It encodes CACDPTGDTTDKLIF.

This clone was observed a few times. This DNA's translation differs at residue 7 from TCRdb's protein, which comes from a much larger clone; a read error is likely, and the protein shown is translated from the DNA. The J gene is TRDJ1, the V gene TRDV2; 8 nucleotides align to TRDD3. Per the germline V gene, CDR1 is GEAIGNYY and CDR2 is EKD. The V segment lost 0 bases and the J segment 6 bases; nucleotides outside the gene matches: 23. The CDR3 contains 20 residues. CDR3 nucleotides: TGTGCCTGTGACACCCTCCCTGGGGGACCCCCCCGAGAACACTTCCATAAACTCATCTTT. Its translation: CACDTLPGGPPREHFHKLIF.

For this clone: The protein in TCRdb stems from a much larger clone and differs at residue 8 from this DNA's translation, likely a read error; here the protein is translated from the DNA. The chain carries TRDV2 and TRDJ1, with D unresolved. Germline CDR1 reads GEAIGNYY; CDR2 reads EKD. The CDR3 extends over 15 amino acids. Trimming took off 1 base at V and 3 bases at J, with 14 bases between the two ends. The chain's CDR3 is CACDTVGDHPDKLIF. The CDR3 region has the DNA TGTGCCTGTGACACAGTCGGAGACCACCCCGATAAACTCATCTTT.

Concerning this clone: This sequence is one base from a far larger clone and is likely a read error. The V gene is TRDV2, the J gene TRDJ1, with D perhaps matching TRDD3 (5 bases). The V gene's germline CDR1 is GEAIGNYY and CDR2 EKD. The length of the CDR3 is 16 residues. Here the CDR3 reads CACDTGFGGFTDELIF. CDR3 coding DNA: TGTGCCTGTGACACCGGTTTCGGGGGGTTCACCGATGAACTCATCTTT.

Notes on this clone: A read error likely explains why the TCRdb protein, taken from a much larger clone, differs from this DNA's translation at residue 15; the protein shown is translated from the DNA. The genes are TRDV2 and TRDJ1; tentatively, D is TRDD3 (7 bases). The CDR3 totals 20 residues. Trimming shortened V by 0 bases and J by 3 bases, and 28 bases separated the two germline ends. Germline lookup yields CDR1 GEAIGNYY and CDR2 EKD. The CDR3 protein is CACDTVSFLKAGGIADKLIF. The CDR3 DNA is TGTGCCTGTGACACCGTTTCTTTCCTAAAGGCTGGGGGGATCGCCGATAAACTCATCTTT.

Comment on this clone: The amino acid sequence in TCRdb belongs to a much larger clone and departs from this DNA's translation at residue 4, likely a sequencing read error; the sequence shown is translated from the DNA. The chain is built from TRDV2 and TRDJ1, with 11 nucleotides matching TRDD3. Trimming took 5 bases from V and 3 from J; bases not matched to a gene: 22. The CDR3 has 20 residues. CDR1 GEAIGNYY and CDR2 EKD come from the germline V gene. In DNA, the CDR3 is TGTGCCTGTGTCCCGGTGAACCTGGGGGATACTGGGGCCAACGCCGATAAACTCATCTTT. Encoded protein: CACVPVNLGDTGANADKLIF.

This clone has more than one count but fewer than ten. The DNA of the CDR3 is TGTGCCTGTGACACCGTGGGATACGGCGGTCACACCGATAAACTCATCTTT. Its translation is CACDTVGYGGHTDKLIF. V gene TRDV2 combines with J gene TRDJ1; TRDD3 aligns across 8 bases. TCRdb does not report a J gene; here it was assigned by matching the DNA to germline references. Germline trimming cut 0 bases from V and 0 bases from J; bases unmatched to any gene: 8. Germline CDR1 GEAIGNYY, CDR2 EKD. This CDR3 region has 17 residues.

Comment on this clone: It differs at one base from a far larger clone, so likely a read error. The same CDR3 also results from other DNA sequences found in this sample. The J gene is TRDJ3, the V gene TRDV2; 12 nucleotides align to TRDD3. Germline values: CDR1 GEAIGNYY, CDR2 EKD. This CDR3 has 21 residues. In nucleotides, the CDR3 is TGTGCCTGTGACCCCGCGGAGGCTGGGGGATACGGCTCCTGGGACACACGACAGATGTTTTTC. Translation gives CACDPAEAGGYGSWDTRQMFF.

This clone was detected only a few times. This probably arose from a read error, given a far larger clone one base away. At the DNA level, this CDR3 is encoded by other sequences in the same sample as well. The CDR3 loop is CACDTLGDKRDTDKLIF. The CDR3 nucleotides read TGTGCCTGTGACACACTAGGGGATAAACGGGACACCGATAAACTCATCTTT. The V call is TRDV2, the J call TRDJ1, with 7 bases fitting TRDD3. Germline-derived CDR1 and CDR2 are GEAIGNYY and EKD. After removal of 1 base from V and 0 bases from J, the junction contained 10 bases not matched to a gene. CDR3 length: 17 amino acids.

This clone occurred a few times. It differs at one base from a far larger clone, so likely a read error. The sample contains more than one DNA sequence encoding this CDR3. This chain joins TRDV2 and TRDJ1; D gene unclear. CDR1 and CDR2 from the germline V gene are GEAIGNYY and EKD. CDR3 length: 21 amino acids. The CDR3 region is CACDTLPVESGWKRHTDKLIF. CDR3 bases: TGTGCCTGTGACACCCTCCCCGTTGAGAGTGGGTGGAAACGCCACACCGATAAGCTCATCTTT.

This clone has just a few counts. TCRdb attributes to this sequence the protein of a much larger clone, which differs from the DNA translation at residue 7; a read error is likely, and the protein displayed is translated from the DNA. The chain carries TRDV2 and TRDJ3, with unresolved D. The CDR3 runs 20 residues. From germline, CDR1 is GEAIGNYY and CDR2 EKD. Trimming took 0 bases from V and 10 from J, leaving 27 bases between them. CDR3 sequence (DNA): TGTGCCTGTGACACCTTGGGTACGACGGGTCGACGGGACGGAACCCGACAGATGTTTTTC. Translated: CACDTLGTTGRRDGTRQMFF.

This clone is medium-sized by share. With a much larger clone just one base away, this may be a read error. Distinct nucleotide sequences in the sample also encode this CDR3. This chain connects TRDV2 to TRDJ1; the match to TRDD3 covers 7 bases. The CDR3 length is 18 residues. V lost 0 bases and J lost 4; bases outside the gene matches: 16. In germline, CDR1 is GEAIGNYY, CDR2 EKD. This CDR3 is CACDTVSGGPPLGDKLIF. For the CDR3, the DNA is TGTGCCTGTGACACCGTGTCTGGGGGCCCCCCTCTGGGCGATAAACTCATCTTT.